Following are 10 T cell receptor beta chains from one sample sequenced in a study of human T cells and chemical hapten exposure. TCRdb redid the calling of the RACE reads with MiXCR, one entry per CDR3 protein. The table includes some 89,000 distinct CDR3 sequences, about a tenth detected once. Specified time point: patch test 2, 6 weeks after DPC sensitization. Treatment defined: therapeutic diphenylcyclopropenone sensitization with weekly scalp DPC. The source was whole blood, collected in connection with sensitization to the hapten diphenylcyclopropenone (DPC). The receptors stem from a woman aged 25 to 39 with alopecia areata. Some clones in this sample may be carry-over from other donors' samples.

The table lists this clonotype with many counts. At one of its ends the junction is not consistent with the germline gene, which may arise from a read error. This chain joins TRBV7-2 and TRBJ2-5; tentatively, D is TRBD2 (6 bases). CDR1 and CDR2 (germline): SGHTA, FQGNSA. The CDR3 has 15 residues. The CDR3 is CASSFQGVPEGLWNF. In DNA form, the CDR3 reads TGTGCCAGCAGCTTCCAAGGGGTCCCGGAGGGACTCTGGAACTTC.

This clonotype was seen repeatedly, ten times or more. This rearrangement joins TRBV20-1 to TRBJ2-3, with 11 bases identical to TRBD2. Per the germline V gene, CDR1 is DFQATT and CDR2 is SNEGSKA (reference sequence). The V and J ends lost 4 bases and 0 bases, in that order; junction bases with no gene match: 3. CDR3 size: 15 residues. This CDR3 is CSAIGTSGSTDTQYF. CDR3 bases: TGCAGTGCTATAGGGACTAGCGGTAGCACAGATACGCAGTATTTT.

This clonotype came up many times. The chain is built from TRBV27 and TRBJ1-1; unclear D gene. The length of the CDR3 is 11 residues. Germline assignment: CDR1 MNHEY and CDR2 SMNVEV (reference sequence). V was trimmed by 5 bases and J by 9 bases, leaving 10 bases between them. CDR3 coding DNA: TGTGCCAGCAGTGACACGGCCAAAGCTTTCTTT. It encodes CASSDTAKAFF.

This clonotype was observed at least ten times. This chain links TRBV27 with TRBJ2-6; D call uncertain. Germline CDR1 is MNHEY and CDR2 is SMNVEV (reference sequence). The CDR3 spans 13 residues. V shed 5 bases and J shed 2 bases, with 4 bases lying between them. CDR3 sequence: CASSQTGANVLTF. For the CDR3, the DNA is TGTGCCAGCAGTCAGACTGGGGCCAACGTCCTGACTTTC.

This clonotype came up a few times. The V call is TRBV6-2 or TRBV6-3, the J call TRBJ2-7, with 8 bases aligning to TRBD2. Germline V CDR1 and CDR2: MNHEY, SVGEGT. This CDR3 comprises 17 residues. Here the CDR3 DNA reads TGTCCCCTGCGGCCGGGGGAGGCAGCGGGAGACCTCTACGAGCAGTACTTC. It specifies CPLRPGEAAGDLYEQYF.

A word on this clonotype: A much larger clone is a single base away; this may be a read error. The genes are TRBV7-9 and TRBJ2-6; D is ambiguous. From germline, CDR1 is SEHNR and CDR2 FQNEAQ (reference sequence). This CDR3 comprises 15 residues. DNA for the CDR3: TGTGTCAGCAGCGCCGATAGCTCTGGGGCCAACGTCCTGACTTTC. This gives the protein CVSSADSSGANVLTF.

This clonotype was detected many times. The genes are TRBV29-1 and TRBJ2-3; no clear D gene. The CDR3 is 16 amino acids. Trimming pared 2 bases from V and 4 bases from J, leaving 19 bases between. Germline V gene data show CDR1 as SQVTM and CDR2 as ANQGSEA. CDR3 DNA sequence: TGCAGCGTTGAATTCTCGGGCAGTGAGGTAGCAGATACGCAGTATTTT. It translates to CSVEFSGSEVADTQYF.

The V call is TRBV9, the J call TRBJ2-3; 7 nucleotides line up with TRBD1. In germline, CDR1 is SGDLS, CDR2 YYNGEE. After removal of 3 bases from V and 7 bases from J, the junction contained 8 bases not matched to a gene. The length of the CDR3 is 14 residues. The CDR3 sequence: CASSADRARNTQYF. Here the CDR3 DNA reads TGTGCCAGCAGCGCCGACAGGGCCCGGAATACGCAGTATTTT.

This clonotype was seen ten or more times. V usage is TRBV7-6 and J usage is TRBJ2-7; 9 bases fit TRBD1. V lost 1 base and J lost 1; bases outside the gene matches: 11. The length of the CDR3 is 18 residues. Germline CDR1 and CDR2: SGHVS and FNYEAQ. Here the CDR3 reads CASSLGDQQGAQSYEQYF. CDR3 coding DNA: TGTGCCAGCAGCTTAGGAGACCAACAGGGGGCCCAATCCTACGAGCAGTACTTC.

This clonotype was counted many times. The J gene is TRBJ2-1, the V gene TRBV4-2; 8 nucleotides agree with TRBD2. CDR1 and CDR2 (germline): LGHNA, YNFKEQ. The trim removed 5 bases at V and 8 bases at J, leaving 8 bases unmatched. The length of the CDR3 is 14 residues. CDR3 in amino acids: CASSLYSGIDEQFF. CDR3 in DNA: TGTGCCAGCAGCTTGTATAGCGGGATCGATGAGCAGTTCTTC.